The sequence of this T cell receptor (beta chain) was determined in a study of blood T cell repertoires in COVID-19 (dated by TCRdb to the early 2020s). Background for the entire study: Samples covering the acute and convalescent phases of COVID-19 were provided by collaborators in the United States, Italy and Spain. The material from the prospective study consisted of cDNA or gDNA derived from T cells, B-cell-depleted T cells, or PBMCs. A de-identified subject ID, COVID-19 status, age in years and sex were almost always included in the sample metadata. The repertoires were made available in a free public database intended to serve as a resource for research on the immune response to SARS-CoV-2. Where available, HLA class I and class II types were taken from metadata supplied by the sample provider and were not determined by assay-based typing. Deeply sampled blood TCRbeta repertoires from subjects exposed to, actively infected with, or recovered from COVID-19 were included in the dataset. Samples came from the ongoing ImmuneRACE study (first 160 participants) plus 1,254 subjects from 6 global collaborators. Here is what the overall study found, with its caveats: The amount of clinical and demographic metadata varied by source and participant and was provided uncurated.

Note on this clone: Its recognized antigen is unknown. It has no much larger one-base neighbor in the sample; base qualities were not kept.

The collaborating institutions used their own protocols to collect whole blood in K2EDTA tubes. For TCRbeta analysis, collaborators shipped samples as frozen whole blood, isolated PBMCs, or DNA extracted from either of those sample types. TCRbeta CDR3 regions were amplified from genomic DNA using the immunoSEQ Assay, a bias-controlled multiplex PCR. The authors' pipeline ran thus. Nucleated cell counts per sample were estimated from amplification of reference gene primers within the assay. To quantify the absolute abundance of each unique TCRbeta CDR3 rearrangement, sequence reads were collapsed and filtered. For each sample, productive Simpson clonality was calculated as the square root of Simpson's diversity index across productive rearrangements. TCRdb mirrors the immuneACCESS table, restricted to in-frame sequences. Some clones are absent from its copies; in checked studies, under half trace to an unresolved V gene, and the reason for the others is unknown. The V and J calls and clone size come from that table; D and trimming were worked out from the DNA. The sample table lists about 210,000 clones, around nine tenths of them with a count of one. The top ten clones comprise under 5.5% of the sample.

This clonotype originated in a woman between 40 and 50 years old with acute or convalescent COVID-19. Input material: peripheral blood.

Here is the DNA: TGCAGCGTTGAAGGGGGACAGGGGGATAACTATGGCTACACCTTC. This encodes CSVEGGQGDNYGYTF. The chain uses TRBV29-1 and TRBJ1-2; 11 middle bases align to TRBD1. V is cut back by 1 base and J by 1 base, with 2 bases in the junction unmatched. The germline V gene gives CDR1 as SQVTM and CDR2 as ANQGSEA. The CDR3, cysteine through phenylalanine, is 15 amino acids long. The DNA shown is the 45-base CDR3, in frame from base 1.